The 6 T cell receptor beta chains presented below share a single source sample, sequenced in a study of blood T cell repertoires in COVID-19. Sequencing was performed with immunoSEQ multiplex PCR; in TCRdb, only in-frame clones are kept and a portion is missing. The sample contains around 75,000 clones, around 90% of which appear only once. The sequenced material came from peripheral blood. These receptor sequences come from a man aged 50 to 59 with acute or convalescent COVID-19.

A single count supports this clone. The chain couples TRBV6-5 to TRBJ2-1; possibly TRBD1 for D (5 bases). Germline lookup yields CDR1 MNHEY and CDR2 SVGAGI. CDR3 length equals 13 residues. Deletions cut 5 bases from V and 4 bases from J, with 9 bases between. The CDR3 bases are TGTGCCAGCAGTCTCGACAGATACAATGAGCAGTTCTTC. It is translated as CASSLDRYNEQFF.

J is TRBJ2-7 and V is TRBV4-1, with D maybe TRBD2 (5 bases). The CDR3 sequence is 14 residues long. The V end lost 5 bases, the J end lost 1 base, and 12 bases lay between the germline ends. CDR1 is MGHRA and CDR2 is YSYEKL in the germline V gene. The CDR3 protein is CASSRRDISYEQYF. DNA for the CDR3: TGCGCCAGCAGCAGACGGGATATTTCCTACGAGCAGTACTTC.

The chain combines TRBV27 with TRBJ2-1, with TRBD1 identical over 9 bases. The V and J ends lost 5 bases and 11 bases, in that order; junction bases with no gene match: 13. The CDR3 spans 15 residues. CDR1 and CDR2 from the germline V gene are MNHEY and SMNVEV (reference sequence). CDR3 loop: CASSLTGRDRDKQFF. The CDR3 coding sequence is TGTGCCAGCAGTCTAACAGGGAGGGACAGGGACAAGCAGTTCTTC.

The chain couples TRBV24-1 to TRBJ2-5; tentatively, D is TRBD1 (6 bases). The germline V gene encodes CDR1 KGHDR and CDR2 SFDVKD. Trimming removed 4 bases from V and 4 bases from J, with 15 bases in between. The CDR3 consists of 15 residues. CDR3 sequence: CATSEGRGPPETQYF. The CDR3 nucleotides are TGTGCCACCAGTGAAGGCAGGGGCCCCCCAGAGACCCAGTACTTC.

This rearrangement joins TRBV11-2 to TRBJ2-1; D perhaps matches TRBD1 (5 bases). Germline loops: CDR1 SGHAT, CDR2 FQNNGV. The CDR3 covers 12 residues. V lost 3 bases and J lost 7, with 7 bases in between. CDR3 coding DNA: TGTGCCAGCAGCTTTCAGGGAAATGAGCAGTTCTTC. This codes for CASSFQGNEQFF.

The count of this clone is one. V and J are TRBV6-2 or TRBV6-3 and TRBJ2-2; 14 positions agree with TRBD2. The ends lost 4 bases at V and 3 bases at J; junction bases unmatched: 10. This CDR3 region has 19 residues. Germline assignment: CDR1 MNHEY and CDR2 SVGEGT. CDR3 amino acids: CASSFPIGLAGGYTGELFF. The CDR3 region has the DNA TGTGCCAGCAGTTTCCCTATCGGACTAGCGGGGGGATACACCGGGGAGCTGTTTTTT.